This T cell receptor beta chain was documented in a study of OX40 agonist ivuxolimab in advanced cancers. Study at large: Past anti-PD-1, anti-PD-L1 or anti-CTLA-4 therapy was accepted, and 35% to 45% had received some.

Findings and caveats of the study: Also showing low normalized T-cell clonal expansion were some of the nonresponders.

Per germline, CDR1 MNHNY and CDR2 SVGAGI (reference sequence). Trimming pared 0 bases from V and 0 bases from J, leaving 5 bases between. CDR3 length: 15 residues. Clones were sequenced by immunoSEQ multiplex PCR, and TCRdb holds only the in-frame ones, with some missing. The table lists tens of thousands of clones, roughly four fifths of them singletons. The count of this clone is one. The antigen is not known. The rearrangement joins TRBV6-6 to TRBJ1-4, with a possible D match to TRBD1 (5 bases). The clonotype comes from an adult with an advanced solid tumor such as melanoma, head and neck, liver or kidney cancer. The sample was CD4+ or CD8+ T cells sorted from blood, taken in a trial of the OX40 agonist ivuxolimab. CDR3 in DNA: TGTGCCAGCAGTTACTCAGGGGCAACTAATGAAAAACTGTTTTTT. This codes for CASSYSGATNEKLFF.